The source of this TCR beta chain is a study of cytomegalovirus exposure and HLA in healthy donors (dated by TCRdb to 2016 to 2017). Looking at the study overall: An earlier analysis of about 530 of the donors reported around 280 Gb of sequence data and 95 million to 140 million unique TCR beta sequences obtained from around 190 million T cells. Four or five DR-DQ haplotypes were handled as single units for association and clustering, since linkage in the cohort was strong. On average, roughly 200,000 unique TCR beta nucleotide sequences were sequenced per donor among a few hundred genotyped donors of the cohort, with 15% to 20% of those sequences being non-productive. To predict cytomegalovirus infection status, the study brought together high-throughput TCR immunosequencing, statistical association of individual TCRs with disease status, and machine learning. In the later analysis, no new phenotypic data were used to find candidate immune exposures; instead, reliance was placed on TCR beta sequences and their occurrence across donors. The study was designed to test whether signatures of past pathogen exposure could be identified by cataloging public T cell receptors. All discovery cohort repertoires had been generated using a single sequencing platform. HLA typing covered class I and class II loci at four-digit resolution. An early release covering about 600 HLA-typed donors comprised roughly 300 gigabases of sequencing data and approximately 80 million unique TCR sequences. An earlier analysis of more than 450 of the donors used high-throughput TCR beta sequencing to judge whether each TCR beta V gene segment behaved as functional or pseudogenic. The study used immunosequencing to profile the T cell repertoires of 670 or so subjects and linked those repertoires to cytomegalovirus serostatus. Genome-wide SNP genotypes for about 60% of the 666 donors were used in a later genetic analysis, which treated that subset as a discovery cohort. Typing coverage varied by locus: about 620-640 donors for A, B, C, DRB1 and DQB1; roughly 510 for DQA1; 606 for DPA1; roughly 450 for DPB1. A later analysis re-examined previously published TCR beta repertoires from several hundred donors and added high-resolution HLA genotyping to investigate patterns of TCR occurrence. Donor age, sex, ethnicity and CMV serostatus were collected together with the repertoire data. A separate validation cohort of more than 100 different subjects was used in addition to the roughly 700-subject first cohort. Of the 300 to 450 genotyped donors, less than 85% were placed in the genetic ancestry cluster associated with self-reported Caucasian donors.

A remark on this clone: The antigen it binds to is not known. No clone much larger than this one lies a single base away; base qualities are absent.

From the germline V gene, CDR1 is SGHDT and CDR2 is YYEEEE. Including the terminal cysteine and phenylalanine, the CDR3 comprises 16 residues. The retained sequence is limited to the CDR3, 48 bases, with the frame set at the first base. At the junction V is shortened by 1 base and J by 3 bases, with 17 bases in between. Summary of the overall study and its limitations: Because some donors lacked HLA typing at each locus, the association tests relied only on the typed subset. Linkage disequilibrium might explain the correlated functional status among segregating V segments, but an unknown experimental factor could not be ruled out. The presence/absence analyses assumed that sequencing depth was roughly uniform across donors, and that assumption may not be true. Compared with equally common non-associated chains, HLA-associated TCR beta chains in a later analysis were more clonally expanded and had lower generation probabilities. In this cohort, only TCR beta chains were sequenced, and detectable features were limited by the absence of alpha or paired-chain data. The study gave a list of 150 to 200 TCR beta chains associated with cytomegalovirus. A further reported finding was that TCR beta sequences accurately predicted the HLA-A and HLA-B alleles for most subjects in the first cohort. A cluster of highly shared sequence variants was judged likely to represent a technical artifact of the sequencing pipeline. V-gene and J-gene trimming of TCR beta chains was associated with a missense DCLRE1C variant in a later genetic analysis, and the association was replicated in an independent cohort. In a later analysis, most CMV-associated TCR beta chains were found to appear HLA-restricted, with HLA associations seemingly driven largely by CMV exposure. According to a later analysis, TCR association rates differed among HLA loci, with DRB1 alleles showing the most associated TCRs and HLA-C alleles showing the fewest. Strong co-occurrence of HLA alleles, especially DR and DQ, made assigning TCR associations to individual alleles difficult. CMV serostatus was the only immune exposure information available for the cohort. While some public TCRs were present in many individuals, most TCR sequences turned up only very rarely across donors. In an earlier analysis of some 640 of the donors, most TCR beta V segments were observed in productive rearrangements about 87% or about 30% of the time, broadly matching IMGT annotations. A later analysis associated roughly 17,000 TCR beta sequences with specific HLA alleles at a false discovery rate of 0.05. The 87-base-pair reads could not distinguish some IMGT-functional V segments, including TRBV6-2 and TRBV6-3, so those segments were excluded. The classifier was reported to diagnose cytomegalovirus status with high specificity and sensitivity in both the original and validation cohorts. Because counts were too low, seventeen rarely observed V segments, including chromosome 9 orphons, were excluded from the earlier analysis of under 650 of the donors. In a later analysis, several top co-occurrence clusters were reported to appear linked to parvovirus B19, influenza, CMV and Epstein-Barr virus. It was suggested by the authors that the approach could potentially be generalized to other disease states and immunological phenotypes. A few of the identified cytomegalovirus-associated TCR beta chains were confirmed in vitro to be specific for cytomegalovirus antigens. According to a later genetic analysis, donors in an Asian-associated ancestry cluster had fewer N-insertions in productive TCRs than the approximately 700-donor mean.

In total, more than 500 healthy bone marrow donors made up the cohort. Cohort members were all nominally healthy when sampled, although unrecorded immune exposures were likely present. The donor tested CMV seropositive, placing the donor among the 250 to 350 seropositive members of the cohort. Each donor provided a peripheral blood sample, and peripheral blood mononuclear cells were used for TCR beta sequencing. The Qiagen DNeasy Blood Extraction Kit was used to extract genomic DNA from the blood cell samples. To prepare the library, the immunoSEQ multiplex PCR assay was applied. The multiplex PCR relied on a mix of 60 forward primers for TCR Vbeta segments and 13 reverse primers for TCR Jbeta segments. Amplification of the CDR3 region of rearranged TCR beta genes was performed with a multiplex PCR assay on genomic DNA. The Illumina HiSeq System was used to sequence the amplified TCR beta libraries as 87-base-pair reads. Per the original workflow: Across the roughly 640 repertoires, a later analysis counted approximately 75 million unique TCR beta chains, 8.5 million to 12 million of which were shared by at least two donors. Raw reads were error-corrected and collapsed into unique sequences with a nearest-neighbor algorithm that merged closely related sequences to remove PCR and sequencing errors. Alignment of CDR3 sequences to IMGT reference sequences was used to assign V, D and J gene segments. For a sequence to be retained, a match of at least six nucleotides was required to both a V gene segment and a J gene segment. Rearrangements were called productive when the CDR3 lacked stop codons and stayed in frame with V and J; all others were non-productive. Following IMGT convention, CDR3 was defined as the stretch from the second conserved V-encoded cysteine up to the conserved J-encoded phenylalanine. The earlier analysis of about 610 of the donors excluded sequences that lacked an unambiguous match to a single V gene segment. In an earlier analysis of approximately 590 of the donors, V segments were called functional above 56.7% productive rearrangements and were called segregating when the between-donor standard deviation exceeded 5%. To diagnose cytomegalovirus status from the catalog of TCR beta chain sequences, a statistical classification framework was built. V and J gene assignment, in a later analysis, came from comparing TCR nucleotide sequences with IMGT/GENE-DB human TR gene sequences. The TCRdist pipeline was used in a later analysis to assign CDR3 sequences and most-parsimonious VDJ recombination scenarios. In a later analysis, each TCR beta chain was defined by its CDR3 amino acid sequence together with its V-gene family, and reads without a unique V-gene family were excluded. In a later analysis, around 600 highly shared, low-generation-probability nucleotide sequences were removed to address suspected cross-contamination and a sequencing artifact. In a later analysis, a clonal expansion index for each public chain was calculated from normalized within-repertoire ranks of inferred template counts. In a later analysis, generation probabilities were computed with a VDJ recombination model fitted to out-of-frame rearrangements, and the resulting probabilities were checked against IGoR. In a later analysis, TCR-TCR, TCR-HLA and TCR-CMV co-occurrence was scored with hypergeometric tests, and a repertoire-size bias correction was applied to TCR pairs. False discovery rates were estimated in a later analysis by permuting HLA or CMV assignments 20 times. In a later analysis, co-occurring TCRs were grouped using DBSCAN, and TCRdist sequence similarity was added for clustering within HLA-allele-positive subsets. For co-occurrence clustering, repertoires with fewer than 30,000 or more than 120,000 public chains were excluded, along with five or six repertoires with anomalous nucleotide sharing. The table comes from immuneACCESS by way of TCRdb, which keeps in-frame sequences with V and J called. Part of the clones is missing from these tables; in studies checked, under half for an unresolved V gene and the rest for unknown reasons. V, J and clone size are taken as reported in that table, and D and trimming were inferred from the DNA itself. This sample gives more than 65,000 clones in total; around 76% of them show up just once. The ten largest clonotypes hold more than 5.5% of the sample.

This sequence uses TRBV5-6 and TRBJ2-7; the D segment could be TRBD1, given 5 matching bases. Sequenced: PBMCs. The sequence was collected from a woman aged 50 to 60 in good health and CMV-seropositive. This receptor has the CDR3 CASSLIGAPGDYEQYF. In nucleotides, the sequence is TGTGCCAGCAGCTTGATTGGGGCGCCGGGTGACTACGAGCAGTACTTC.